A single sample gave rise to the 25 T cell receptor beta chains below, sequenced in a study of cytomegalovirus exposure and HLA in healthy donors. PCR involved 60 Vbeta and 13 Jbeta primers. Using immunoSEQ multiplex PCR, the repertoire was profiled, and TCRdb retains in-frame clones only, with some absent. Here the sample spans roughly 150,000 clones, roughly 73% being singletons. The source material was PBMCs. The source is a woman younger than 30 in good health and CMV-seronegative.

The chain couples TRBV28 to TRBJ1-4; 9 nucleotides line up with TRBD1. Germline lookup yields CDR1 MDHEN and CDR2 SYDVKM. CDR3 length equals 16 residues. The V gene end was trimmed by 7 bases and the J gene end by 5 bases; junction bases not matched to a gene: 11. The CDR3 DNA reads as TGTGCCAGCAAACAGGGGGCTCGGGGTATGAATGAAAAACTGTTTTTT. Its protein product is CASKQGARGMNEKLFF.

The rearrangement uses TRBV4-1 and TRBJ1-6; unclear D gene. CDR3 length equals 15 residues. CDR1 and CDR2 from the germline V gene are MGHRA and YSYEKL. Deletions cut 1 base from V and 13 bases from J, with 17 bases between. CDR3 region: CASSQGGGPFGPLHF. In nucleotides, the CDR3 is TGCGCCAGCAGCCAAGGAGGCGGCCCCTTCGGGCCCCTCCACTTT.

The chain employs TRBV7-9 and TRBJ1-2; a possible D gene is TRBD1 (5 bases). Per germline, CDR1 SEHNR and CDR2 FQNEAQ (reference sequence). Trimming cost V 2 bases and J 2 bases, with 6 bases left between them. The CDR3 is made up of 13 amino acids. This CDR3 reads CASSLNRNYGYTF. The DNA of the CDR3 is TGTGCCAGCAGCTTAAACAGGAACTATGGCTACACCTTC.

The CDR3 DNA reads TGTGCCAGCAGTCAGGGGATTGGAAACACCATATATTTT. Protein: CASSQGIGNTIYF. The V gene is TRBV6-5, the J gene TRBJ1-3; D is possibly TRBD1 (6 bases). The V gene lost 5 bases and the J gene lost 3 bases, with 8 bases spanning the gap. Germline V gives CDR1 MNHEY, CDR2 SVGAGI. CDR3 length equals 13 residues.

The rearrangement uses TRBV9 and TRBJ2-3, with 7 positions matching TRBD2. The V gene's germline CDR1 is SGDLS and CDR2 YYNGEE. Trimming at V came to 0 bases and at J to 6 bases, leaving 25 bases not matched to a gene. The CDR3 is 21 amino acids. The CDR3 is CASSVAAIQFGARGDYDTQYF. DNA for the CDR3: TGTGCCAGCAGCGTAGCTGCTATACAGTTCGGGGCTAGAGGGGACTACGATACGCAGTATTTT.

In this sample, this clone turned up a few times. The V call is TRBV5-1, the J call TRBJ1-1; 7 nucleotides agree with TRBD1. The CDR3 totals 16 residues. J gave up 7 bases and V 0 bases, and 12 bases lay outside the gene matches. Looked up from germline, CDR1 is SGHRS and CDR2 is YFSETQ. The CDR3 nucleotides are TGCGCCAGCAGCTTGGTGGGGGCCCGGGACAGAGGTGAAGCTTTCTTT. Translating it yields CASSLVGARDRGEAFF.

CDR3 in amino acids: CASSEGTEDQPQHF. In DNA form, the CDR3 reads TGTGCCAGCAGTGAAGGGACAGAGGACCAGCCCCAGCATTTT. This chain connects TRBV2 to TRBJ1-5, with D possibly being TRBD1 (6 bases). Germline values: CDR1 SNHLY, CDR2 FYNNEI. V was trimmed by 1 base and J by 7 bases, leaving 11 bases between them. The CDR3 totals 14 residues.

The J gene is TRBJ1-4, the V gene TRBV5-4, with TRBD1 identical over 8 bases. The CDR3 sequence is 15 residues long. Germline values: CDR1 SGHNT, CDR2 YYREEE (reference sequence). With 4 bases clipped from V and 7 bases from J, the junction kept 9 bases outside the gene matches. The CDR3 sequence: CASSRTGGRGEKLFF. As DNA, the CDR3 is TGTGCCAGCAGCCGTACAGGGGGTCGGGGTGAAAAACTGTTTTTT.

This rearrangement joins TRBV21-1 to TRBJ2-3; TRBD2 is the table's D call and was not checked against the DNA. TRBV21-1 is deemed a pseudogene. The CDR3 runs 15 residues. CDR3 DNA sequence: TGTGCCAGCAGCAAAGGCGGACTAAGCACAGATACGCAGTATTTT. It codes for CASSKGGLSTDTQYF.

The chain couples TRBV11-2 to TRBJ1-3, with D possibly matching TRBD1 (5 bases). This CDR3 has 15 amino acids. Trimming removed 5 bases from V and 2 bases from J, with 13 bases in between. Per the germline V gene, CDR1 is SGHAT and CDR2 is FQNNGV. In DNA form, the CDR3 reads TGTGCCAGCAGCCCTTCTCCGGGGGCTGGAAACACCATATATTTT. It is translated as CASSPSPGAGNTIYF.

The genes are TRBV5-1 and TRBJ1-1; D ambiguous. The CDR3 is 15 amino acids. Germline V lookup: CDR1 SGHRS, CDR2 YFSETQ. The V end was cut by 0 bases, the J end by 3 bases, with 12 bases between. The CDR3 loop is CASSLGAAQDTEAFF. In nucleotides, the CDR3 is TGCGCCAGCAGCTTGGGTGCAGCCCAGGACACTGAAGCTTTCTTT.

For this clone: Other nucleotide sequences in the sample specify the same CDR3. The J gene is TRBJ2-2, the V gene TRBV19, with TRBD1 matching over 8 bases. The V segment lost 5 bases and the J segment 5 bases; nucleotides outside the gene matches: 1. This CDR3 is 13 amino acids long. Germline-derived CDR1 and CDR2 are LNHDA and SQIVND (reference sequence). The CDR3, as DNA: TGTGCCAGTAGTGGACAGGGAACCGGGGAGCTGTTTTTT. Its protein product is CASSGQGTGELFF.

This clone occurred once. The chain couples TRBV6-1 to TRBJ2-1, with D possibly TRBD2 on 6 matching bases. Germline CDR1 is MNHNS and CDR2 is SASEGT. The V and J ends lost 2 bases and 0 bases respectively, with 14 bases between them. CDR3 length: 17 residues. As DNA, the CDR3 is TGTGCCAGCAGTGAATTCTCGGCGGGGAGCTCCTACAATGAGCAGTTCTTC. It is translated as CASSEFSAGSSYNEQFF.

The V and J genes are TRBV27 and TRBJ1-6; 8 bases map to TRBD1. Per the germline V gene, CDR1 is MNHEY and CDR2 is SMNVEV (reference sequence). This CDR3 comprises 15 residues. J gave up 10 bases and V 6 bases, and 11 bases lay outside the gene matches. The CDR3 bases are TGTGCCAGCAGGACAGGGGCCTCATCCTCGTCACCCCTCCACTTT. This codes for CASRTGASSSSPLHF.

In this sample, this clone turned up once. The V gene is TRBV15, the J gene TRBJ1-1, with unresolved D. V shed 4 bases and J shed 4 bases, with 10 bases lying between them. This CDR3 spans 13 amino acids. Germline V gives CDR1 LNHNV, CDR2 YYDKDF (reference sequence). This chain's CDR3 is CATSKTGATEAFF. The CDR3 bases are TGTGCCACCAGCAAAACGGGAGCCACTGAAGCTTTCTTT.

This clone was seen a single time. The chain has TRBV4-3 and TRBJ1-1; 7 nucleotides match TRBD1. The CDR3 covers 16 residues. CDR1 LGHNA and CDR2 YSLEER come from the germline V gene. J was trimmed by 1 base and V by 3 bases; bases with no gene match: 8. CDR3 region: CASSQLHRGRNTEAFF. In DNA, the CDR3 is TGCGCCAGCAGCCAGCTTCACAGGGGAAGGAACACTGAAGCTTTCTTT.

The chain carries TRBV2 and TRBJ2-3; D is perhaps TRBD1 (5 bases). V dropped 6 bases and J dropped 0 bases, with 10 bases sitting between them. Germline CDR1 is SNHLY and CDR2 is FYNNEI. The length of the CDR3 is 14 residues. The chain's CDR3 is CASRRTQSTDTQYF. In nucleotides, the CDR3 is TGTGCCAGCAGGCGGACACAGAGCACAGATACGCAGTATTTT.

The chain uses TRBV18 and TRBJ2-1, with 16 bases identical to TRBD2. CDR1 and CDR2 from the germline V gene are KGHSH and LQKENI. Trimming at V came to 3 bases and at J to 8 bases, leaving 10 bases not matched to a gene. This CDR3 comprises 18 residues. The DNA for the CDR3 is TGTGCCAGCTCACCCCCCGGGACTAGCGGGGGGGCCTGGGATGAGCAGTTCTTC. This gives the protein CASSPPGTSGGAWDEQFF.

This clone was seen just once. The chain has TRBV15 and TRBJ2-4; D is ambiguous. The V end lost 3 bases, the J end lost 9 bases, and 12 bases lay between the germline ends. This CDR3 spans 13 amino acids. The germline V gene has CDR1 LNHNV and CDR2 YYDKDF (reference sequence). The CDR3 sequence: CATSRDQDGIQYF. In nucleotides, the CDR3 is TGTGCCACCAGCAGGGATCAGGATGGCATTCAGTACTTC. Based on the CDR3 plus reference TRBV15 and TRBJ2-4, the full variable domain is DAMVIQNPRYQVTQFGKPVTLSCSQTLNHNVMYWYQQKSSQAPKLLFHYYDKDFNNEADTPDNFQSRRPNTSFCFLDIRSPGLGDTAMYLCATSRDQDGIQYFGAGTRLSVL.

This chain joins TRBV9 and TRBJ1-2; TRBD1 matches at 9 bases. With V trimmed by 0 bases and J by 8 bases, 14 bases remained unmatched. Germline V gene data show CDR1 as SGDLS and CDR2 as YYNGEE. The CDR3 contains 17 residues. The CDR3: CASSVAPGSGTGNGYTF. The CDR3 DNA sequence: TGTGCCAGCAGCGTAGCCCCAGGCTCCGGGACAGGGAACGGCTACACCTTC.

The chain combines TRBV7-9 with TRBJ2-5; D ambiguous. The CDR3 spans 13 residues. The germline gives CDR1 SEHNR, CDR2 FQNEAQ (reference sequence). V shed 7 bases and J shed 0 bases, with 9 bases lying between them. CDR3 loop: CASTRGDQETQYF. The CDR3 DNA reads as TGTGCCAGCACGAGAGGCGACCAAGAGACCCAGTACTTC.

The V gene is TRBV15, the J gene TRBJ2-5; 8 nucleotides align to TRBD2. The CDR3 has 16 amino acids. The germline CDR1 and CDR2 sequences are LNHNV and YYDKDF (reference sequence). J gave up 5 bases and V 1 base, and 9 bases lay outside the gene matches. The DNA for the CDR3 is TGTGCCACCAGCAGAGTACCCAGCGGGAGAGTGGAGACCCAGTACTTC. Protein: CATSRVPSGRVETQYF.

A word on this clone: A read error may account for a junction end that differs from germline. The gene calls are TRBV30 and TRBJ2-6; 9 nucleotides agree with TRBD1. The CDR3 spans 17 residues. CDR1 and CDR2 (germline): GTSNPN, SVGIG (reference sequence). CDR3 region: CAWSPGQGNSGANGLTF. The CDR3 nucleotides read TGTGCCTGGAGTCCAGGACAGGGGAACTCTGGGGCCAACGGCCTGACTTTC. The full variable domain, rest sourced from reference TRBV30 and TRBJ2-6, is SQTIHQWPATLVQPVGSPLSLECTVEGTSNPNLYWYRQAAGRGLQLLFYSVGIGQISSEVPQNLSASRPQDRQFILSSKKLLLSDSGFYLCAWSPGQGNSGANGLTFGAGSRLTVL.

The V call is TRBV5-1, the J call TRBJ2-7, with D perhaps TRBD1 (7 bases). In germline, CDR1 is SGHRS, CDR2 YFSETQ. The CDR3 runs to 15 residues. V was trimmed by 4 bases and J by 7 bases, leaving 21 bases between them. The CDR3 DNA reads as TGCGCCAGCAGCCCCAGACAGGGAGGTTCTTCGGAGCAGTACTTC. Its protein product is CASSPRQGGSSEQYF.

This clone turned up a few times. This chain links TRBV7-2 with TRBJ2-7, with TRBD1 identical over 8 bases. Germline V CDR1 and CDR2: SGHTA, FQGNSA. V trimming: 5 bases; J trimming: 0 bases; junction bases outside the gene matches: 6. The CDR3 is made up of 15 amino acids. In DNA form, the CDR3 reads TGTGCCAGCAGCCCCGACAGGGGCCTCTCCTACGAGCAGTACTTC. It translates to CASSPDRGLSYEQYF.